This entry lists 3 T cell receptor beta chains sequenced from one sample in a study of T cells in Graves' hyperthyroidism and ophthalmopathy. TCR beta CDR3 region amplification was performed from RNA transcripts. Researchers ran a first-round RT-PCR on the TCR CDR3 using the HTBI primer set. TCRdb re-called the multiplex PCR reads through MiXCR, storing one row per CDR3 protein. This repertoire shows 650,000 to 750,000 distinct CDR3 sequences, around 13% found once; its top ten account for about a tenth. The sample taken for sequencing was blood. The receptors were gathered from a young woman with Graves' hyperthyroidism.

This clonotype showed up many times. This sequence joins TRBV3-1 and TRBJ2-1; 7 nucleotides line up with TRBD2. The length of the CDR3 is 14 residues. Looked up from germline, CDR1 is LGHDT and CDR2 is YNNKEL (reference sequence). With V trimmed by 0 bases and J by 13 bases, 9 bases remained unmatched. In nucleotides, the CDR3 is TGTGCCAGCAGCCAAGATGTGCAGCGGGGCGACCAGTTCTTC. Its protein is CASSQDVQRGDQFF.

In its sample, this clonotype was seen a few times. This chain connects TRBV29-1 to TRBJ2-1; 9 nucleotides agree with TRBD2. V lost 3 bases and J lost 1; bases outside the gene matches: 7. The CDR3 sequence is 16 residues long. Germline values: CDR1 SQVTM, CDR2 ANQGSEA. CDR3: CSVDRALAGSYNEQFF. CDR3 DNA: TGCAGCGTTGATAGGGCGCTAGCGGGATCCTACAATGAGCAGTTCTTC.

In this sample, this clonotype turned up many times. The chain uses TRBV28 and TRBJ1-1; D gene ambiguous. V was clipped by 6 bases and J by 5 bases, with 4 bases between them. The CDR3 is made up of 10 amino acids. Germline values: CDR1 MDHEN, CDR2 SYDVKM. The CDR3 here is CASRGTEAFF. The CDR3 bases are TGTGCCAGCAGAGGGACTGAAGCTTTCTTT. The whole variable domain, filled in from reference TRBV28 and TRBJ1-1, reads DVKVTQSSRYLVKRTGEKVFLECVQDMDHENMFWYRQDPGLGLRLIYFSYDVKMKEKGDIPEGYSVSREKKERFSLILESASTNQTSMYLCASRGTEAFFGQGTRLTVV.